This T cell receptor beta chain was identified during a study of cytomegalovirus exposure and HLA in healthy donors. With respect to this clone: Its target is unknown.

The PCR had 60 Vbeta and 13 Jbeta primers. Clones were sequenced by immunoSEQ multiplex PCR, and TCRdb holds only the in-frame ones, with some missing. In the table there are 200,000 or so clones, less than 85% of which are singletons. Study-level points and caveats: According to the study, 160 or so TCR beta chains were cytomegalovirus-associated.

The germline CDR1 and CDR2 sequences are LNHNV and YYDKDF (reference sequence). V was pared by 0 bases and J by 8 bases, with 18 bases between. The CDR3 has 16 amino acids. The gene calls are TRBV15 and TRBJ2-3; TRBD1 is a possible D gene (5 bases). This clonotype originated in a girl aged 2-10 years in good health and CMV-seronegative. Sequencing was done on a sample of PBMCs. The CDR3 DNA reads TGTGCCACCAGCAGAGAGCGAGTAGGGGCCGCGGTTACGCAGTATTTT. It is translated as CATSRERVGAAVTQYF.